The 28 T cell receptor beta chains given below trace back to one sample, sequenced in a study of cytomegalovirus exposure and HLA in healthy donors. Primers for the PCR totalled 60 Vbeta and 13 Jbeta. Data came from immunoSEQ multiplex PCR; TCRdb stores just in-frame clones and leaves some out. The sample shows about 160,000 clones, around 90% of them seen only once. Sequencing was carried out using PBMCs. The receptors were gathered from a woman aged 25 to 45 in good health and CMV-seronegative.

This chain connects TRBV12-5 to TRBJ1-6, with 7 bases aligning to TRBD1. The trim removed 1 base at V and 7 bases at J, leaving 4 bases unmatched. Per germline, CDR1 LGHNT and CDR2 FRNRAP. The length of the CDR3 is 15 residues. CDR3 in amino acids: CASGLGQGVNSPLHF. DNA for the CDR3: TGTGCTAGTGGTTTGGGACAGGGAGTAAATTCACCCCTCCACTTT.

The V call is TRBV5-6, the J call TRBJ2-7, with 9 bases identical to TRBD2. This CDR3 has 15 amino acids. Trimming cost V 0 bases and J 4 bases; bases outside gene matches: 5. Germline V gene lookup returns CDR1 SGHDT and CDR2 YYEEEE. The CDR3 reads CASSLELAGIYEQYF. In nucleotides, the CDR3 is TGTGCCAGCAGCTTGGAGCTAGCGGGGATTTACGAGCAGTACTTC.

V and J are TRBV27 and TRBJ1-1; D might be TRBD1 (5 bases). The CDR3 runs to 15 residues. Germline values: CDR1 MNHEY, CDR2 SMNVEV (reference sequence). Trimming shortened V by 10 bases and J by 0 bases, and 18 bases separated the two germline ends. The CDR3, as DNA: TGTGCCACCTGTTCTGTAACAGGATTGAACACTGAAGCTTTCTTT. Translating gives CATCSVTGLNTEAFF.

The chain joins TRBV4-3 to TRBJ2-2, with TRBD2 matching 10 bases. The V and J ends lost 3 bases and 6 bases, in that order; junction bases with no gene match: 7. In germline, CDR1 is LGHNA, CDR2 YSLEER. CDR3 length: 16 residues. The CDR3 region is CASSHLAGGGAGELFF. In DNA, the CDR3 is TGCGCCAGCAGCCACTTAGCGGGGGGCGGGGCCGGGGAGCTGTTTTTT.

The chain couples TRBV12-2 to TRBJ1-2; the DNA was not compared with TRBD1, the D call given in the table. TRBV12-2 is termed a pseudogene. The CDR3 sequence is 14 residues long. The DNA for the CDR3 is TGTGCAAGTCGCTTACCCGGGACAGGGGACGGCTACACCTTC. Translating it yields CASRLPGTGDGYTF.

In its sample, this clone was seen once. This rearrangement joins TRBV6-1 to TRBJ2-7; D remains ambiguous. CDR3 length: 14 amino acids. V lost 2 bases and J 6 bases, leaving 14 bases between the germline ends. Germline V gene lookup returns CDR1 MNHNS and CDR2 SASEGT. The CDR3 sequence: CASSESRQTSEQYF. DNA for the CDR3: TGTGCCAGCAGTGAATCGCGGCAGACGAGCGAGCAGTACTTC.

V and J are TRBV7-3 and TRBJ2-1; TRBD2 aligns across 8 bases. This CDR3 is built from 15 residues. Germline CDR1 and CDR2: SGHTA and FQGTGA. V lost 5 bases and J lost 10; bases outside the gene matches: 13. CDR3 region: CASSAGLAGTREQFF. CDR3 nucleotides: TGTGCCAGCAGCGCGGGATTAGCGGGAACTCGGGAGCAGTTCTTC.

V usage is TRBV10-1 and J usage is TRBJ2-7, with D possibly TRBD1 on 5 matching bases. The CDR3 totals 12 residues. Between the trimmed V and J ends, which lost 6 bases and 7 bases, there was a span of 13 bases. In germline, CDR1 is WNHNN, CDR2 SYGVQD (reference sequence). For the CDR3, the DNA is TGCGCCAGCAGCCGGACCCCAGGGGAGCAGTACTTC. Its translation is CASSRTPGEQYF.

V is TRBV19 and J is TRBJ2-5; 8 nucleotides match TRBD1. The DNA end is more similar to TRBJ2-7, so the J call may be wrong. This CDR3 comprises 14 residues. The germline gives CDR1 LNHDA, CDR2 SQIVND (reference sequence). CDR3 sequence: CASSIGTGAYEQYF. In DNA, the CDR3 is TGTGCCAGTAGTATCGGGACAGGAGCCTACGAGCAGTACTTC.

This rearrangement joins TRBV15 to TRBJ1-2; no clear D. Between the trimmed V and J ends, which lost 3 bases and 2 bases, there was a span of 16 bases. Germline loops: CDR1 LNHNV, CDR2 YYDKDF (reference sequence). The CDR3 totals 16 residues. The CDR3 DNA reads as TGTGCCACCAGCAGCGCCGGGCTGTCGGGGAACTATGGCTACACCTTC. Translation gives CATSSAGLSGNYGYTF. Full variable domain (outside the CDR3, taken from reference TRBV15 and TRBJ1-2): DAMVIQNPRYQVTQFGKPVTLSCSQTLNHNVMYWYQQKSSQAPKLLFHYYDKDFNNEADTPDNFQSRRPNTSFCFLDIRSPGLGDTAMYLCATSSAGLSGNYGYTFGSGTRLTVV.

The gene calls are TRBV5-4 and TRBJ2-6; TRBD1 is a possible D gene (5 bases). This CDR3 has 16 amino acids. V lost 4 bases, J lost 0 bases, and 11 bases lay in between. CDR1 SGHNT and CDR2 YYREEE come from the germline V gene (reference sequence). The CDR3 region is CASSPDINSGANVLTF. CDR3 nucleotides: TGTGCCAGCAGCCCGGACATAAACTCTGGGGCCAACGTCCTGACTTTC.

The chain uses TRBV5-6 and TRBJ2-2; tentatively, D is TRBD2 (7 bases). Trimming stripped 4 bases from V and 5 bases from J, with 18 bases between. CDR1 SGHDT and CDR2 YYEEEE come from the germline V gene. This CDR3 comprises 16 residues. The chain's CDR3 is CASSLSWGRGTGELFF. Written as DNA, the CDR3 is TGTGCCAGCAGCCTCTCGTGGGGGAGGGGGACCGGGGAGCTGTTTTTT.

The chain recombines TRBV6-4 with TRBJ1-2; D is possibly TRBD1 (6 bases). The CDR3 has 13 amino acids. V dropped 3 bases and J dropped 7 bases, with 12 bases sitting between them. Germline V CDR1 and CDR2: MRHNA, SNTAGT. CDR3 loop: CASSEGGRLGYTF. DNA of the CDR3: TGTGCCAGCAGTGAAGGGGGTAGGCTTGGCTACACCTTC.

Only one count was recorded for this clone. V gene TRBV7-8 combines with J gene TRBJ1-3; D is possibly TRBD1 (6 bases). Per germline, CDR1 SGHVS and CDR2 FQNEAQ. Trimming left V 1 base short and J 6 bases short, with 7 bases between. This CDR3 region has 13 residues. For the CDR3, the DNA is TGTGCCAGCAGCTTAGAGGGGGTAAACACCATATATTTT. Amino acids: CASSLEGVNTIYF.

This clone was detected only once. The chain carries TRBV30 and TRBJ2-5, with 9 bases aligning to TRBD1. The J call is doubtful: the DNA matches TRBJ2-7 better. The CDR3 extends over 14 amino acids. The germline CDR1 and CDR2 sequences are GTSNPN and SVGIG (reference sequence). CDR3 DNA sequence: TGTGCCTGGAGTGGGGGACAGGGATTCTACGAGCAGTACTTC. Amino acids: CAWSGGQGFYEQYF.

The V gene is TRBV7-3, the J gene TRBJ2-5, with TRBD2 matching 7 bases. The CDR3 extends over 14 amino acids. Germline CDR1 SGHTA, CDR2 FQGTGA. Unmatched junction bases numbered 6, after V lost 3 bases and J lost 5 bases. The CDR3 sequence: CASSLAGRGETQYF. CDR3 nucleotides: TGTGCCAGCAGCTTGGCGGGGCGGGGGGAGACCCAGTACTTC.

This chain uses TRBV10-2 with TRBJ1-1; 8 bases line up with TRBD1. CDR1 is WSHSY, CDR2 SAAADI, per germline. The J segment lost 3 bases and the V segment lost 6 bases, leaving 6 bases of the junction unmatched. This CDR3 comprises 14 residues. This CDR3 reads CASSIRGRDTEAFF. CDR3 nucleotide sequence: TGCGCCAGCAGCATCAGGGGGCGGGACACTGAAGCTTTCTTT.

The gene calls are TRBV6-5 and TRBJ1-1, with D hard to call. V shed 5 bases and J shed 5 bases, with 12 bases lying between them. The CDR3 runs to 13 residues. From germline, CDR1 is MNHEY and CDR2 SVGAGI. CDR3 region: CASSEVALTEAFF. The CDR3 DNA sequence: TGTGCCAGCAGTGAGGTGGCGTTGACTGAAGCTTTCTTT.

The chain joins TRBV15 to TRBJ1-5; 10 bases align to TRBD1. With V trimmed by 4 bases and J by 2 bases, 5 bases remained unmatched. The CDR3 contains 16 residues. Germline V CDR1 and CDR2: LNHNV, YYDKDF (reference sequence). The CDR3 sequence is CATSKGQGIRNQPQHF. The CDR3 coding sequence is TGTGCCACCAGCAAGGGACAGGGGATTCGCAATCAGCCCCAGCATTTT.

The chain couples TRBV7-3 to TRBJ2-3, with D tentatively TRBD2 (5 bases). Trimming cost V 4 bases and J 8 bases, with 13 bases left between them. The germline CDR1 and CDR2 sequences are SGHTA and FQGTGA. CDR3 length equals 13 residues. Written as DNA, the CDR3 is TGTGCCAGCAGCTGGACTCCAGGAGGTACGCAGTATTTT. Translation: CASSWTPGGTQYF.

V is TRBV11-1 and J is TRBJ2-1; the D gene is possibly TRBD2 (6 bases). CDR3 length equals 15 residues. Trimming stripped 4 bases from V and 5 bases from J, with 15 bases between. The germline CDR1 and CDR2 sequences are SGHAT and FQDESV (reference sequence). The CDR3 here is CASSSPTSLNNEQFF. As DNA, the CDR3 is TGTGCCAGCAGCTCCCCGACTAGTCTGAACAATGAGCAGTTCTTC.

This chain connects TRBV6-1 to TRBJ1-2, with 7 bases lining up with TRBD1. V gave up 6 bases and J gave up 3 bases; unmatched junction bases: 7. The CDR3 covers 14 residues. Germline loops: CDR1 MNHNS, CDR2 SASEGT. CDR3 bases: TGTGCCAGCAGCATCCTCGGGACAGACTATGGCTACACCTTC. Translation gives CASSILGTDYGYTF.

V usage is TRBV4-1 and J usage is TRBJ1-2, with a tentative D call TRBD1 (5 bases). From germline, CDR1 is MGHRA and CDR2 YSYEKL. Trimming stripped 5 bases from V and 3 bases from J, with 22 bases between. The CDR3 has 17 residues. CDR3 coding DNA: TGCGCCAGCAGCTCCCCTCCCCGACCGGCGGGGGACTATGGCTACACCTTC. It yields the protein CASSSPPRPAGDYGYTF.

The rearrangement links TRBV5-1 to TRBJ2-2, with 7 positions matching TRBD2. Trimming at V came to 0 bases and at J to 0 bases, leaving 2 bases not matched to a gene. The CDR3 loop spans 16 amino acids. Germline CDR1 SGHRS, CDR2 YFSETQ. Here the CDR3 DNA reads TGCGCCAGCAGCTTGGGGGCGGGAGCGAACACCGGGGAGCTGTTTTTT. It translates to CASSLGAGANTGELFF. The entire variable domain, with the rest obtained from reference TRBV5-1 and TRBJ2-2, is as follows: KAGVTQTPRYLIKTRGQQVTLSCSPISGHRSVSWYQQTPGQGLQFLFEYFSETQRNKGNFPGRFSGRQFSNSRSEMNVSTLELGDSALYLCASSLGAGANTGELFFGEGSRLTVL.

This chain connects TRBV6-4 to TRBJ2-5; 9 positions agree with TRBD1. The CDR3 contains 14 residues. The junction had 5 bases not matched to a gene; V was cut back by 4 bases and J by 5 bases. The germline gives CDR1 MRHNA, CDR2 SNTAGT. DNA for the CDR3: TGTGCCAGCAGTGTAACAGGGGGCGCCGAGACCCAGTACTTC. It encodes CASSVTGGAETQYF.

The rearrangement uses TRBV6-5 and TRBJ1-6, with TRBD1 identical over 8 bases. V gave up 6 bases and J gave up 7 bases; unmatched junction bases: 2. CDR3 length equals 13 residues. Germline V gene sequence: CDR1 MNHEY, CDR2 SVGAGI. The CDR3 reads CASRTGANSPLHF. CDR3 nucleotides: TGTGCCAGCAGGACAGGGGCAAATTCACCCCTCCACTTT.

CDR3 nucleotides: TGCGCCAGCAGCCAAGATCTTCGTGGGGGGGCTAATGAGCAGTTCTTC. This encodes CASSQDLRGGANEQFF. The chain links TRBV4-3 to TRBJ2-1, with D possibly being TRBD2 (7 bases). This CDR3 is built from 16 residues. Trimming removed 0 bases from V and 7 bases from J, with 16 bases in between. Germline V gene data show CDR1 as LGHNA and CDR2 as YSLEER.

This chain joins TRBV9 and TRBJ2-2; D may be TRBD1 (5 bases). Looked up from germline, CDR1 is SGDLS and CDR2 is YYNGEE. Trimming cost V 3 bases and J 6 bases, with 18 bases left between them. The CDR3 is 16 amino acids. CDR3 nucleotide sequence: TGTGCCAGCAGCGGGTCACCCGAATGGGGCCCCGGGGAGCTGTTTTTT. This encodes CASSGSPEWGPGELFF. The whole variable domain, filled in from reference TRBV9 and TRBJ2-2, reads DSGVTQTPKHLITATGQRVTLRCSPRSGDLSVYWYQQSLDQGLQFLIQYYNGEERAKGNILERFSAQQFPDLHSELNLSSLELGDSALYFCASSGSPEWGPGELFFGEGSRLTVL.